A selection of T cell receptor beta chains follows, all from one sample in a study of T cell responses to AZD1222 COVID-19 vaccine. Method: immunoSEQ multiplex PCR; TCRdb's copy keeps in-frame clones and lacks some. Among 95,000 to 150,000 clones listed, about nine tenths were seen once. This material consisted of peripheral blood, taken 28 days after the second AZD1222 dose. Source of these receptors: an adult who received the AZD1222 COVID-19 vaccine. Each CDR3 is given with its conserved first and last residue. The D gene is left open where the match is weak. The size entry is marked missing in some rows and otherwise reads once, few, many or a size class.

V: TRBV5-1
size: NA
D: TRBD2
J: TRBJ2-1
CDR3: CASSLPGTSGDNEQFF
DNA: TGCGCCAGCAGCTTGCCCGGGACTAGCGGGGACAATGAGCAGTTCTTC

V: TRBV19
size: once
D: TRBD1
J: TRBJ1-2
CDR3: CASSGDRGLTHGYTF
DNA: TGTGCCAGTAGTGGCGACAGGGGGCTGACCCATGGCTACACCTTC

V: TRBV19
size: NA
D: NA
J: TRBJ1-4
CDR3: CASSTCNRGGNDEKLFF
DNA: TGTGCCAGTAGTACCTGTAATAGGGGGGGGAACGATGAAAAACTGTTTTTT

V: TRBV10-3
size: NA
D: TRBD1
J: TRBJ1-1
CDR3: CAISESQGDTEAFF
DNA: TGTGCCATCAGTGAGTCACAGGGGGACACTGAAGCTTTCTTT

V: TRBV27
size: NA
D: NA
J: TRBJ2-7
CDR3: CASSLGRSYEQYF
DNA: TGTGCCAGCAGTTTGGGCAGATCCTACGAGCAGTACTTC

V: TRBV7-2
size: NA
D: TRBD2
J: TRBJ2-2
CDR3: CASSNRGGTGELFF
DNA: TGTGCCAGCAGTAACCGGGGGGGCACCGGGGAGCTGTTTTTT

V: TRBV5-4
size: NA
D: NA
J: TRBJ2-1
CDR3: CASSPDSRSYNEQFF
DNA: TGTGCCAGCAGCCCGGACTCCCGCTCCTACAATGAGCAGTTCTTC

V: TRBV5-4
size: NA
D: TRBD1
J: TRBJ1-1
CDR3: CASSLNTPGQGPKAFF
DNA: TGTGCCAGCAGCTTAAATACCCCGGGACAGGGTCCGAAAGCTTTCTTT

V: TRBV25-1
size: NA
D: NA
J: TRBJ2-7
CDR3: CASSNSGSYEQYF
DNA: TGTGCCAGCAGTAACTCCGGGAGCTACGAGCAGTACTTC

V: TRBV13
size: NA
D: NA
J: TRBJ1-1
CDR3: CASSLGPGDSRTEAFF
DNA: TGTGCCAGCAGCTTAGGCCCTGGCGACAGCCGGACTGAAGCTTTCTTT

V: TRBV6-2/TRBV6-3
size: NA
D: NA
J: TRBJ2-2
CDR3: CASSYRKGPPGELFF
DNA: TGTGCCAGCAGTTACCGGAAAGGGCCCCCCGGGGAGCTGTTTTTT

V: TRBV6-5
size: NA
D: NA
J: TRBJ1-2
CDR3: CASSYLGQYYGYTF
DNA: TGTGCCAGCAGTTACTTGGGGCAGTACTATGGCTACACCTTC

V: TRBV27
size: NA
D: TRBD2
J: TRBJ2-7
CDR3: CASSTREGGIYEQYF
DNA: TGTGCCAGCAGCACCAGGGAGGGAGGTATCTACGAGCAGTACTTC

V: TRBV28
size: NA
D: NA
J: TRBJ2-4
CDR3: CASSLRAPLAKNIQYF
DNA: TGTGCCAGCAGTTTAAGGGCTCCTCTAGCCAAAAACATTCAGTACTTC

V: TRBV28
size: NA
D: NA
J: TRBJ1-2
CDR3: CASRVPTTATLYGYTF
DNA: TGTGCCAGCAGAGTTCCTACGACAGCTACCCTCTATGGCTACACCTTC

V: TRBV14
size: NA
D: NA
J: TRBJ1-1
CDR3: CASSQWTPFAEAFF
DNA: TGTGCCAGCAGCCAATGGACCCCTTTTGCTGAAGCTTTCTTT

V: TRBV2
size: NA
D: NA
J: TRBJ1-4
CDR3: CAGTAGRANSEKLFF
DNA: TGTGCCGGAACGGCAGGGAGGGCTAATAGCGAAAAACTGTTTTTT

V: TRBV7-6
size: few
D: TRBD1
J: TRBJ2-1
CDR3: CASSPTGYGNEQFF
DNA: TGTGCCAGCAGCCCGACAGGGTACGGCAATGAGCAGTTCTTC